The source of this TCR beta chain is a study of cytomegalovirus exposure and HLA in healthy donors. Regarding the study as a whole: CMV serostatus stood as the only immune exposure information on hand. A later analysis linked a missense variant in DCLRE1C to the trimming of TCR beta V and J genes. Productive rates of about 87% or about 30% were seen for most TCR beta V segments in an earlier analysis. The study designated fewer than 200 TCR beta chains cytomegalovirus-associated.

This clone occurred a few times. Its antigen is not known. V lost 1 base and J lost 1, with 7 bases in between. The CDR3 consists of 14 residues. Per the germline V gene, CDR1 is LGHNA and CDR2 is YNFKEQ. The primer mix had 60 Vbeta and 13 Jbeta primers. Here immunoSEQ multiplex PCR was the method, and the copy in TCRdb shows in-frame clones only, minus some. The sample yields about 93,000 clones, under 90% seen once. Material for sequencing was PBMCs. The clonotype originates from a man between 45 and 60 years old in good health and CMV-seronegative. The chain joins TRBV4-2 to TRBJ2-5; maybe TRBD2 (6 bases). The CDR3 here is CASSQGRGQETQYF. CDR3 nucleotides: TGTGCCAGCAGCCAAGGGCGGGGCCAAGAGACCCAGTACTTC.